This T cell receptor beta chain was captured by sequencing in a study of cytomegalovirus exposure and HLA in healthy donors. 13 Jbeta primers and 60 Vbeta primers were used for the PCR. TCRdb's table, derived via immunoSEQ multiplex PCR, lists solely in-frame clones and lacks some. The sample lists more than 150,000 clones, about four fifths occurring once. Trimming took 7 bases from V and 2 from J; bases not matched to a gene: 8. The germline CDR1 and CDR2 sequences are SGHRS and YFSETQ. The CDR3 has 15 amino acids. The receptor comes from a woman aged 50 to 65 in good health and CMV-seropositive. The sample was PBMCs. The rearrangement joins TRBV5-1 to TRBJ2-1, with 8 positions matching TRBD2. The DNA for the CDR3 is TGCGCCAGCCGTAGGCTAGCGGGCGCCTACAATGAGCAGTTCTTC. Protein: CASRRLAGAYNEQFF. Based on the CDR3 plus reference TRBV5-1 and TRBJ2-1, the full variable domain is KAGVTQTPRYLIKTRGQQVTLSCSPISGHRSVSWYQQTPGQGLQFLFEYFSETQRNKGNFPGRFSGRQFSNSRSEMNVSTLELGDSALYLCASRRLAGAYNEQFFGPGTRLTVL.